This T cell receptor beta chain was retrieved from a study of CD8 T cells in Susac syndrome. High-throughput TCR beta sequencing covered peripheral CD8+ and CD4+ T cells. Negative magnetic isolation gave CD8+ and CD4+ cells; FACS enriched CD8+ TEMRA. Overall study results and limits: CD4+ T cell repertoires in Susac syndrome exhibited no evidence of clonal expansion.

Notes on this clonotype: Its target is not known.

The CDR3 sequence is 21 residues long. With 4 bases removed from V and 4 bases from J, the gap between germline ends came to 29 bases. The RNA, about 0.45 to 1 ug, was put through reverse transcription using random hexamers. immunoSEQ multiplex PCR amplified TCR beta CDR3 across 54 Vbeta, 13 Jbeta. TCRdb re-derived calls from the immunoSEQ multiplex PCR reads in MiXCR, one entry per CDR3 protein. The sample has tens of thousands of distinct CDR3 sequences; roughly 91% are singletons. This chain joins TRBV12-3 or TRBV12-4 and TRBJ2-6, with D unclear. Sequenced input: CD4+ T cells from PBMCs. This clonotype was obtained from a human donor with Susac syndrome. The CDR3 DNA reads TGTGCCAGCAGTTCATTGTTTGGTTGGGCTTTTGGCTCTGCGGGGGCCAACGTCCTGACTTTC. Residues: CASSSLFGWAFGSAGANVLTF.